This note documents a single TCR beta chain sequence. It has no known antigen specificity. No base-level quality is on record; no much larger clone is a single base apart. This sample includes further DNA sequences coding for the same CDR3. This entry comes from a study of shared clonotypes between healthy human individuals (dated by TCRdb to about 2020). About the full investigation: A couple of women and three men aged 18 to 49 years were included in the cohort. To estimate repertoire size and how much clonotypes are shared between individuals, the study performed deep sequencing of blood TCR repertoires from roughly five healthy adults. For each donor, CD4 naive and CD4 memory were each given three plates, CD8 naive was given two plates, and CD8 memory was given one plate. To increase sequencing depth and limit assay-specific biases, different laboratories used diverse techniques to prepare libraries and sequence TCR repertoires. Leukapheresis yielded between about 0.85 and 9.5 billion PBMCs per donor. Broader findings and caveats from the paper: Even with the large sequencing depth, rarefaction of the sorted-subset datasets indicated that sequencing was incomplete. Larger estimated clonotype richness was generally found for naive subsets than for memory subsets. Pairwise subsampling indicated that sequencing depth was expected to affect the degree of clonotype sharing among donors. The genetic and exposure-history diversity represented was limited by the small number of donors. Sharing across a handful of donors was observed for roughly 5.4% of naive CD4, 3% to 4% of naive CD8, 2.3% of memory CD4, and around 0.42% of memory CD8 clonotypes. Compared with non-shared clonotypes, the clonotypes found in all four sorted-subset donors had higher generation probabilities. Only blood was sampled, and tissue TCR repertoires likely differ from those in blood.

Using the deep immunoSEQ assay, TCR CDR3 regions were amplified from genomic DNA by multiplex PCR. Extracted genomic DNA from each cell subset was distributed evenly across all wells of several immunoSEQ 96-well plates, and each plate was treated as a replicate. For sorted subsets, each replicate PCR was loaded with around 200 ng genomic DNA, equivalent to some 27,000 T cell genomes. Purified libraries were measured with a Qubit 3.0 fluorometer, size-checked on a Bioanalyzer 2100, and measured again with the KAPA Library Quantification kit. Every immunoSEQ 96-well plate was sequenced on a separate single-read 150-cycle Illumina NextSeq 550 flow cell. Turning to the authors' computational methods: Because the immunoSEQ output included only junctional sequences and no quality scores, the filtering could not be the same as the filtering used for full-length reads. Sequences were annotated with PyIR, a Python wrapper for IgBLAST v1.9, using IMGT germline references to assign V/J genes and CDR3. Any read was removed if the V/J assignment was weak (E-value above 1e-6), the CDR3 was missing, or the read contained stop codons, out-of-frame junctions, or ambiguous translated residues. V3J clonotypes were defined by identical inferred V gene, J gene, and CDR3 amino acid sequence. Percentage overlap between repertoires was calculated by dividing the number of shared unique clonotypes by the size of the smaller repertoire. RTK rarefaction, the Chao1 estimator, and Recon v2.1 estimates of unobserved clonotypes were used to assess repertoire richness. Generation probabilities were computed with OLGA for all TCRbeta clonotypes obtained by the gDNA method from several donors. Drawn from immuneACCESS, this table holds only the in-frame rearrangements with V and J called that TCRdb kept. Clones are partly lost; checked studies trace under half to an unresolved V gene and leave the rest unexplained. V, J and clone size reflect that table, while D and trimming were determined from the DNA. This sample comprises about 2 million clones, 90% to 95% of them detected only once. The ten biggest clones cover about 0.13% of the sample.

Healthy HIV-negative adults with no recently reported acute infections or vaccinations were included as donors. Only Caucasian adults living in Nashville, Tennessee, USA were represented among the donors. CD4+ T cells were enriched by magnetic negative selection, after which naive cells were positively selected on CD45RA and the negative fraction was taken as the memory subset. Blood was collected by leukapheresis, and PBMCs were isolated by Ficoll-Histopaque density gradient centrifugation and then cryopreserved in liquid nitrogen vapor phase. Purity and quantity of every magnetically sorted T cell population were checked by analytical flow cytometry. From each sorted fraction, genomic DNA was isolated and quantified by UV absorbance on a Nanodrop 2000c. The CDR1 and CDR2 encoded by the germline V gene (reference sequence) are GTSNPN and SVGIG. Trimming removed 2 bases from V and 7 bases from J; the gene matches leave 6 bases unexplained. The CDR3 goes from the cysteine to the phenylalanine over 14 residues. Here the CDR3 DNA is all that survives: 42 bases in frame from base 1.

Sequencing input: naive CD4+ T cells sorted from blood. What this sample's cell subset or site label stands for: CD45RA+ positively selected. In this chain, TRBV30 is recombined with TRBJ1-5, with TRBD1 identical over 9 junction bases. The TCR sequence derives from a man aged 18 to 29 in good health. The DNA sequence is given as TGTGCCTGGAGTCCGGGACAGGGACCCCAGCCCCAGCATTTT. The translation is CAWSPGQGPQPQHF.